Sequencing of this T cell receptor beta chain was carried out in a study of technical replicates of blood from a few donors. V was pared by 4 bases and J by 7 bases, with 9 bases of the junction left unmatched. Germline V gives CDR1 MNHEY, CDR2 SMNVEV (reference sequence). This CDR3 is 16 amino acids long. Produced via immunoSEQ multiplex PCR; TCRdb's table is partial and in-frame only. The profile covers 12,000 or so clones, with 93% appearing a single time and around 9.1% taken by the ten largest. The chain has TRBV27 and TRBJ2-1; 11 positions match TRBD2. This sequence originates from a human donor in good health. Sample: PBMCs. CDR3 sequence reads: CASSSSTSGSGNEQFF. The DNA of the CDR3 is TGTGCCAGCAGTTCCTCCACTAGCGGGAGCGGTAATGAGCAGTTCTTC.